This passage covers 28 T cell receptor beta chains from one sample sequenced in a study of CD8 T cells in ankylosing spondylitis. One entry per CDR3 protein, called by TCRdb with MiXCR from the 5' RACE reads. The top ten clones hold roughly 9.5% of a sample with 250,000 to 400,000 distinct CDR3 sequences, approximately 10% of them seen once. Sequencing used blood, either unsorted or a sorted T cell fraction (not recorded which). The source is a female donor with ankylosing spondylitis or in good health (not recorded which).

The genes are TRBV30 and TRBJ2-5; D is undetermined. Germline assignment: CDR1 GTSNPN and CDR2 SVGIG (reference sequence). CDR3 size: 13 residues. V lost 0 bases, J lost 4 bases, and 9 bases lay in between. CDR3 residues: CAWSVQGSETQYF. The CDR3 DNA reads TGTGCCTGGAGTGTACAAGGGTCAGAGACCCAGTACTTC.

This clonotype was found many times. This sequence joins TRBV5-1 and TRBJ2-2, with 9 bases matching TRBD2. Germline V CDR1 and CDR2: SGHRS, YFSETQ. Germline trimming cut 0 bases from V and 0 bases from J; bases unmatched to any gene: 6. The CDR3 is 18 residues long. The CDR3 is CASSLVPAGGTNTGELFF. The DNA of the CDR3 is TGCGCCAGCAGCTTGGTTCCAGCGGGAGGAACGAACACCGGGGAGCTGTTTTTT.

The sample holds many counts of this clonotype. The V call is TRBV5-4, the J call TRBJ2-1; TRBD1 agrees at 7 bases. V gave up 2 bases and J gave up 4 bases; unmatched junction bases: 9. CDR1 is SGHNT, CDR2 YYREEE, per germline (reference sequence). This CDR3 is built from 16 residues. CDR3: CASSFPWTGVYNEQFF. Written as DNA, the CDR3 is TGTGCCAGCAGCTTCCCCTGGACAGGAGTGTACAATGAGCAGTTCTTC.

This clonotype was observed many times. The chain links TRBV28 to TRBJ2-5; D is perhaps TRBD1 (6 bases). There are 15 residues in the CDR3. V lost 7 bases and J 5 bases, leaving 20 bases between the germline ends. CDR1 is MDHEN and CDR2 is SYDVKM in the germline V gene. For the CDR3, the DNA is TGTGCCAGCAAACGCCTGGACAGTCATGGTGAGACCCAGTACTTC. Amino acid sequence: CASKRLDSHGETQYF.

The table lists this clonotype with many counts. The V gene is TRBV7-4, the J gene TRBJ1-5; 7 positions match TRBD1. Germline CDR1 reads SGHVT; CDR2 reads SQSDAQ. The length of the CDR3 is 15 residues. V shed 6 bases and J 6 bases; nucleotides not matched to a gene: 11. The CDR3 bases are TGTGCCAGCAGTCCTAGACAGGGCACAGGTCAGCCCCAGCATTTT. Encoded protein: CASSPRQGTGQPQHF. Full variable domain (outside the CDR3, taken from reference TRBV7-4 and TRBJ1-5): GAGVSQSPRYKVAKRGRDVALRCDSISGHVTLYWYRQTLGQGSEVLTYSQSDAQRDKSGRPSGRFSAERPERSVSTLKIQRTEQGDSAVYLCASSPRQGTGQPQHFGDGTRLSIL.

This clonotype was picked up many times. V usage is TRBV12-3 or TRBV12-4 and J usage is TRBJ2-6; TRBD1 might be the D (5 bases). CDR3 length: 15 residues. Trimming took 8 bases from V and 6 from J, leaving 17 bases between them. The CDR3 bases are TGTGCCAGCCTTTCCGACAGTCGATTGGCCAACGTCCTGACTTTC. As protein: CASLSDSRLANVLTF.

The chain recombines TRBV2 with TRBJ2-3; tentative D call: TRBD1 (6 bases). Trimming pared 2 bases from V and 4 bases from J, leaving 10 bases between. Germline CDR1 SNHLY, CDR2 FYNNEI. This CDR3 contains 14 residues. The CDR3 nucleotides read TGTGCCAGCAGTGAATTGCAGGGGCCAGATACGCAGTATTTT. This translates into CASSELQGPDTQYF.

This clonotype has a count of ten or more. This rearrangement joins TRBV5-1 to TRBJ1-4; TRBD1 matches at 8 bases. The CDR3 sequence is 16 residues long. CDR1 is SGHRS, CDR2 YFSETQ, per germline. Trimming cost V 2 bases and J 3 bases; bases outside gene matches: 6. The CDR3 coding sequence is TGCGCCAGCAGCTTAGTGCAGGGGGCACCTAATGAAAAACTGTTTTTT. Amino acids: CASSLVQGAPNEKLFF.

This clonotype appeared many times. The chain employs TRBV5-1 and TRBJ2-5; no clear D. The CDR3 loop spans 14 amino acids. Trimming stripped 2 bases from V and 1 base from J, with 9 bases between. The germline gives CDR1 SGHRS, CDR2 YFSETQ. The CDR3 DNA follows: TGCGCCAGCAGCTTAGACACTCTCCAAGAGACCCAGTACTTC. Residues: CASSLDTLQETQYF.

This clonotype was seen a handful of times. This chain uses TRBV19 with TRBJ1-3; possible D gene TRBD1, 5 bases. This CDR3 spans 14 amino acids. CDR1 is LNHDA, CDR2 SQIVND, per germline (reference sequence). V was shortened by 4 bases and J by 4 bases, with 11 bases between the two germline ends. The CDR3 bases are TGTGCCAGTAGTACCGGGACCTCGGGAAACACCATATATTTT. It is translated as CASSTGTSGNTIYF.

This clonotype was seen ten or more times. The gene calls are TRBV6-1 and TRBJ1-1; D may be TRBD1 (5 bases). The V gene's germline CDR1 is MNHNS and CDR2 SASEGT. The ends were cut back, 5 bases at V and 0 bases at J, with 13 bases in the middle. The CDR3 length is 15 residues. DNA for the CDR3: TGTGCCAGCAGTCCCCCCCCGACAGTGAACACTGAAGCTTTCTTT. Its translation is CASSPPPTVNTEAFF.

This chain links TRBV12-3 or TRBV12-4 with TRBJ1-5; D is undetermined. V lost 6 bases and J 10 bases, leaving 16 bases between the germline ends. The length of the CDR3 is 13 residues. CDR3 loop: CASSPGTFSPQHF. The CDR3 DNA reads TGTGCCAGCAGCCCAGGCACGTTTAGTCCCCAGCATTTT.

The rearrangement uses TRBV5-4 and TRBJ2-1, with TRBD2 matching over 9 bases. Trimming cost V 0 bases and J 7 bases; bases outside gene matches: 8. This CDR3 is built from 16 residues. Germline lookup yields CDR1 SGHNT and CDR2 YYREEE (reference sequence). CDR3 sequence reads: CASSLGGVAGVNEQFF. DNA for the CDR3: TGTGCCAGCAGCTTGGGTGGGGTAGCGGGAGTTAATGAGCAGTTCTTC.

This clonotype was seen repeatedly, ten times or more. This sequence joins TRBV12-3 or TRBV12-4 and TRBJ2-7; tentatively, D is TRBD2 (6 bases). V shed 4 bases and J shed 0 bases, with 13 bases lying between them. The CDR3 loop spans 15 amino acids. The CDR3 nucleotides are TGTGCCAGCAGTTCCGGGACTCACTCCTCCTACGAGCAGTACTTC. It is translated as CASSSGTHSSYEQYF.

The chain couples TRBV5-8 to TRBJ1-2, with TRBD1 matching 9 bases. This CDR3 is built from 15 residues. V was clipped by 3 bases and J by 3 bases; unmatched bases: 6. CDR1 is SGHTS and CDR2 is YDEGEE in the germline V gene. The CDR3 reads CASSWEGTGYYGYTF. Written as DNA, the CDR3 is TGTGCCAGCAGCTGGGAAGGGACAGGGTACTATGGCTACACCTTC.

This clonotype was seen a handful of times. The chain is built from TRBV29-1 and TRBJ2-3, with D possibly matching TRBD2 (5 bases). Looked up from germline, CDR1 is SQVTM and CDR2 is ANQGSEA. This CDR3 is built from 15 residues. Trimming stripped 2 bases from V and 9 bases from J, with 21 bases between. Written as DNA, the CDR3 is TGCAGCGTTGAAACAGCTGGAGGACCAGCCGCGACGCAGTATTTT. This sequence encodes CSVETAGGPAATQYF.

To note about this clonotype: A much larger clonotype is one base distant, so this may be a read error. The V and J genes are TRBV20-1 and TRBJ2-5; no clear D. Trimming removed 5 bases from V and 3 bases from J, with 7 bases in between. The CDR3 consists of 11 residues. The germline gives CDR1 DFQATT, CDR2 SNEGSKA (reference sequence). Here the CDR3 reads CSAGRKETQYF. CDR3 coding DNA: TGCAGTGCTGGGCGAAAAGAGACCCAGTACTTC.

This clonotype was observed a few times. V is TRBV12-3 or TRBV12-4 and J is TRBJ1-1; D call uncertain. Trimming pared 2 bases from V and 4 bases from J, leaving 8 bases between. CDR3 size: 13 residues. CDR3 residues: CASSLRIGTEAFF. The CDR3 coding sequence is TGTGCCAGCAGTTTACGAATCGGCACTGAAGCTTTCTTT.

The chain couples TRBV7-6 to TRBJ1-6, with D hard to call. V dropped 5 bases and J dropped 10 bases, with 15 bases sitting between them. Germline V gives CDR1 SGHVS, CDR2 FNYEAQ. The CDR3 extends over 14 amino acids. CDR3 in amino acids: CASSEGRGRSPLHF. CDR3 nucleotides: TGTGCCAGCAGCGAAGGACGAGGGAGATCACCCCTCCACTTT.

This clonotype showed up many times. V is TRBV12-3 or TRBV12-4 and J is TRBJ1-1; D is perhaps TRBD1 (6 bases). V lost 4 bases to trimming and J lost 0 bases, with 12 bases between them. The CDR3 has 15 residues. CDR3 protein: CASSWGPFMNTEAFF. The CDR3 coding sequence is TGTGCCAGCAGTTGGGGGCCCTTCATGAACACTGAAGCTTTCTTT.

This clonotype has ten or more counts. J is TRBJ2-5 and V is TRBV20-1, with D unclear. The CDR3 covers 13 residues. The V gene lost 7 bases and the J gene lost 5 bases, with 17 bases spanning the gap. Germline-derived CDR1 and CDR2 are DFQATT and SNEGSKA (reference sequence). Here the CDR3 reads CSVTVLSRETQYF. CDR3 coding DNA: TGCAGTGTGACCGTTCTAAGCCGCGAGACCCAGTACTTC.

This clonotype has ten or more counts. This chain joins TRBV29-1 and TRBJ2-5; perhaps D is TRBD1 or TRBD2 (5 bases each). The V and J ends lost 6 bases and 1 base respectively, with 15 bases between them. Germline V gives CDR1 SQVTM, CDR2 ANQGSEA. This CDR3 contains 14 residues. CDR3 region: CSVPGTDRQETQYF. The CDR3 bases are TGCAGCGTCCCCGGGACCGACCGCCAAGAGACCCAGTACTTC.

This clonotype has at least ten counts. The chain links TRBV10-3 to TRBJ1-6, with D possibly matching TRBD1 (5 bases). Germline CDR1 and CDR2: ENHRY and SYGVKD. The CDR3 is made up of 15 amino acids. V shed 3 bases and J shed 12 bases, with 18 bases lying between them. CDR3 DNA sequence: TGTGCCATCAGTGATGAGCCCGGGGCTAGTAGACCCCTCCACTTT. Protein sequence: CAISDEPGASRPLHF.

This clonotype was observed many times. This rearrangement joins TRBV29-1 to TRBJ2-1, with TRBD1 matching over 7 bases. The CDR3 runs to 12 residues. Germline V gives CDR1 SQVTM, CDR2 ANQGSEA. V was pared by 5 bases and J by 8 bases, with 6 bases of the junction left unmatched. The CDR3 is CSVQGVVDEQFF. CDR3 coding DNA: TGCAGCGTTCAGGGGGTAGTGGATGAGCAGTTCTTC.

This clonotype appeared a few times. The rearrangement joins TRBV7-9 to TRBJ1-2; D not certain. The CDR3 sequence is 12 residues long. With 4 bases removed from V and 4 bases from J, the gap between germline ends came to 7 bases. From germline, CDR1 is SEHNR and CDR2 FQNEAQ (reference sequence). Here the CDR3 reads CASSSRSYGYTF. CDR3 sequence (DNA): TGTGCCAGCAGCTCACGATCCTATGGCTACACCTTC.

The rearrangement joins TRBV6-2 or TRBV6-3 to TRBJ1-1, with D possibly matching TRBD1 (5 bases). Germline V gives CDR1 MNHEY, CDR2 SVGEGT. Between the trimmed V and J ends, which lost 4 bases and 7 bases, there was a span of 10 bases. This CDR3 spans 12 amino acids. Here the CDR3 DNA reads TGTGCCAGCAGTTCCCCGGGGGGTGAAGCTTTCTTT. This codes for CASSSPGGEAFF.

The chain uses TRBV29-1 and TRBJ1-1, with TRBD1 as a possible D gene (6 bases). V lost 3 bases and J lost 1, with 12 bases in between. CDR3 length: 14 residues. Germline CDR1 is SQVTM and CDR2 is ANQGSEA. CDR3 nucleotides: TGCAGCGTTGATAGGTCGACAGGGAACACTGAAGCTTTCTTT. It encodes CSVDRSTGNTEAFF.

This clonotype has at least ten counts. The rearrangement links TRBV5-1 to TRBJ2-3; D is possibly TRBD2 (5 bases). V was shortened by 2 bases and J by 2 bases, with 12 bases between the two germline ends. The CDR3 covers 15 residues. Germline V gene lookup returns CDR1 SGHRS and CDR2 YFSETQ. The CDR3 reads CASSFSSPFTDTQYF. CDR3 nucleotide sequence: TGCGCCAGCAGCTTCTCTAGCCCTTTCACAGATACGCAGTATTTT. Together with reference TRBV5-1 and TRBJ2-3, the CDR3 gives the full variable domain: KAGVTQTPRYLIKTRGQQVTLSCSPISGHRSVSWYQQTPGQGLQFLFEYFSETQRNKGNFPGRFSGRQFSNSRSEMNVSTLELGDSALYLCASSFSSPFTDTQYFGPGTRLTVL.